One and the same sample provided the 24 T cell receptor beta chains below, sequenced in a study of blood T cells in healthy people across ages. A second PCR, run for about 6 to 11 cycles, used a sample-barcoded 5' primer plus a J-beta primer mix. TCRdb processed the 5' RACE reads anew with MiXCR; each CDR3 protein has one entry. Of about a million distinct CDR3 sequences in the sample, 35% to 40% are singletons; the top ten hold around 14%. The sequencing sample was made of blood. These receptors came from a man aged 18 to 29 in good health.

This rearrangement joins TRBV6-2 or TRBV6-3 to TRBJ1-3; no clear D gene. Trimming stripped 7 bases from V and 0 bases from J, with 16 bases between. CDR1 and CDR2 from the germline V gene are MNHEY and SVGEGT. CDR3 length equals 16 residues. DNA of the CDR3: TGTGCCAGCATCCCCACGGGTCTCAGCTCTGGAAACACCATATATTTT. This sequence encodes CASIPTGLSSGNTIYF.

This clonotype has just a few counts. V gene TRBV7-3 combines with J gene TRBJ2-1, with D perhaps TRBD1 (5 bases). V was pared by 3 bases and J by 6 bases, with 15 bases between. The CDR3 spans 15 residues. Per germline, CDR1 SGHTA and CDR2 FQGTGA. The CDR3 DNA sequence: TGTGCCAGCAGCTTTAACCCAGGGTCTCGCAATGAGCAGTTCTTC. Protein sequence: CASSFNPGSRNEQFF. The full variable domain, in which reference TRBV7-3 and TRBJ2-1 provide the parts outside the CDR3, is GAGVSQTPSNKVTEKGKYVELRCDPISGHTALYWYRQSLGQGPEFLIYFQGTGAADDSGLPNDRFFAVRPEGSVSTLKIQRTERGDSAVYLCASSFNPGSRNEQFFGPGTRLTVL.

This chain links TRBV11-3 with TRBJ2-1; a possible D gene is TRBD2 (5 bases). V was cut by 5 bases and J by 10 bases, with 18 bases left in between. Germline V lookup: CDR1 SGHNT, CDR2 YENEEA. CDR3 length equals 14 residues. The CDR3 region is CASSPPSVTGEQFF. CDR3 nucleotide sequence: TGTGCCAGCAGCCCCCCCTCCGTAACGGGGGAGCAGTTCTTC.

This rearrangement joins TRBV11-2 to TRBJ2-3; possibly TRBD2 for D (6 bases). Germline V CDR1 and CDR2: SGHAT, FQNNGV. The CDR3 has 14 amino acids. Trimming cost V 1 base and J 9 bases, with 14 bases left between them. The CDR3 spells CASSLGGGSWTQYF. The CDR3 DNA reads as TGTGCCAGCAGCTTAGGGGGAGGATCTTGGACGCAGTATTTT.

The CDR3 spells CASSLAGYNQPQHF. The CDR3 bases are TGTGCCAGCAGCTTAGCAGGGTACAATCAGCCCCAGCATTTT. V is TRBV7-9 and J is TRBJ1-5; D is unresolved. Trimming stripped 0 bases from V and 3 bases from J, with 6 bases between. This CDR3 is 14 amino acids long. CDR1 SEHNR and CDR2 FQNEAQ come from the germline V gene (reference sequence). Together with reference TRBV7-9 and TRBJ1-5, the CDR3 gives the full variable domain: DTGVSQNPRHKITKRGQNVTFRCDPISEHNRLYWYRQTLGQGPEFLTYFQNEAQLEKSRLLSDRFSAERPKGSFSTLEIQRTEQGDSAMYLCASSLAGYNQPQHFGDGTRLSIL.

The chain couples TRBV9 to TRBJ1-1; possibly TRBD1 for D (6 bases). The V end was cut by 4 bases, the J end by 4 bases, with 17 bases between. This CDR3 region has 15 residues. Germline V CDR1 and CDR2: SGDLS, YYNGEE. The CDR3 region is CASSPRLGGGTEAFF. The CDR3 DNA is TGTGCCAGCAGCCCCCGACTAGGGGGAGGCACTGAAGCTTTCTTT.

The chain recombines TRBV12-3 or TRBV12-4 with TRBJ1-5; D remains unclear. V was trimmed by 3 bases and J by 9 bases, leaving 9 bases between them. This CDR3 region has 12 residues. The DNA of the CDR3 is TGTGCCAGCAGTTTTGGAGTCATGCCCCAGCATTTT. Its protein product is CASSFGVMPQHF.

This clonotype was seen more than once but under ten times. The rearrangement links TRBV7-9 to TRBJ2-7, with D tentatively TRBD1 or TRBD2 (5 bases each). The V end was cut by 10 bases, the J end by 0 bases, with 13 bases between. CDR3 length equals 13 residues. The germline CDR1 and CDR2 sequences are SEHNR and FQNEAQ (reference sequence). As DNA, the CDR3 is TGTGCCACCGGGGACGCGGACTCCTACGAGCAGTACTTC. This codes for CATGDADSYEQYF.

In its sample, this clonotype was seen a few times. The chain couples TRBV7-8 to TRBJ1-5; no clear D. The CDR3 consists of 15 residues. The germline V gene encodes CDR1 SGHVS and CDR2 FQNEAQ. The ends were cut back, 5 bases at V and 6 bases at J, with 17 bases in the middle. The chain's CDR3 is CASSPPIDSSQPQHF. CDR3 DNA: TGTGCCAGCAGCCCACCCATAGATTCAAGTCAGCCCCAGCATTTT.

The chain combines TRBV4-3 with TRBJ2-3; TRBD2 might be the D (6 bases). Germline V CDR1 and CDR2: LGHNA, YSLEER. V was clipped by 1 base and J by 2 bases, with 16 bases between them. The length of the CDR3 is 17 residues. In nucleotides, the CDR3 is TGCGCCAGCAGCCAAGGATTTGGCGGGGAACACACAGATACGCAGTATTTT. This encodes CASSQGFGGEHTDTQYF.

The genes are TRBV27 and TRBJ2-1; D is unresolved. This CDR3 has 14 residues. From germline, CDR1 is MNHEY and CDR2 SMNVEV (reference sequence). V lost 6 bases and J lost 9, with 18 bases in between. In nucleotides, the CDR3 is TGTGCCAGCAGCAGTTTATATAGGGCTGGTGAGCAGTTCTTC. It translates to CASSSLYRAGEQFF.

In the case of this clonotype: An end of the junction does not agree with germline; a read error may underlie this. CDR3 DNA sequence: TGTACCAGCAGCAGGACAGATACGCAGTATTTT. It codes for CTSSRTDTQYF. V usage is TRBV9 and J usage is TRBJ2-3; D gene uncertain. CDR1 and CDR2 from the germline V gene are SGDLS and YYNGEE. CDR3 length equals 11 residues.

This clonotype has just a few counts. The chain recombines TRBV6-1 with TRBJ2-7; no clear D gene. V was pared by 1 base and J by 3 bases, with 10 bases between. Germline lookup yields CDR1 MNHNS and CDR2 SASEGT. The length of the CDR3 is 14 residues. CDR3 amino acids: CASSEVLENYEQYF. The CDR3, as DNA: TGTGCCAGCAGTGAAGTGCTGGAGAACTACGAGCAGTACTTC.

The chain couples TRBV20-1 to TRBJ2-5, with 8 nucleotides matching TRBD1. The DNA end is a closer match to TRBJ2-7, so the J assignment may be wrong. Germline V gene sequence: CDR1 DFQATT, CDR2 SNEGSKA (reference sequence). The CDR3 sequence is 14 residues long. CDR3 in DNA: TGCAGTGCTAGAGATTCCCGGACAGGGAACGAGCAGTACTTC. Translated, it gives CSARDSRTGNEQYF.

V is TRBV27 and J is TRBJ1-1, with D perhaps matching TRBD1 (6 bases). Germline V gives CDR1 MNHEY, CDR2 SMNVEV (reference sequence). The CDR3 totals 17 residues. V lost 2 bases and J lost 1, with 17 bases in between. This CDR3 reads CASSLRAGELTNTEAFF. The CDR3 DNA sequence: TGTGCCAGCAGTTTAAGGGCAGGGGAGTTGACGAACACTGAAGCTTTCTTT.

This clonotype has just a few counts. V usage is TRBV12-3 or TRBV12-4 and J usage is TRBJ2-1; D is undetermined. TRBJ2-7 explains the end of the DNA better; the J call may be wrong. The CDR3 has 14 residues. DNA of the CDR3: TGTGCCAGCAGTTTTACAAGCTCCTACAATGAGCAGTACTTC. Translated, it gives CASSFTSSYNEQYF.

This clonotype was counted once. The junction differs from germline at one of its ends, possibly a read error. This rearrangement joins TRBV4-3 to TRBJ1-6; 7 nucleotides match TRBD1. CDR3 size: 17 residues. Germline CDR1 is LGHNA and CDR2 is YSLEER. Here the CDR3 reads CASSQVPGQADNSPPHF. Written as DNA, the CDR3 is TGCGCCAGCAGCCAAGTTCCAGGACAGGCCGATAATTCACCCCCCCACTTT.

The J gene is TRBJ2-7, the V gene TRBV12-3 or TRBV12-4; 10 nucleotides align to TRBD1. This CDR3 spans 14 amino acids. After removal of 6 bases from V and 3 bases from J, the junction contained 5 bases not matched to a gene. This CDR3 reads CASSRDRGGYEQYF. The CDR3 DNA sequence: TGTGCCAGCAGCAGGGACAGGGGTGGCTACGAGCAGTACTTC.

This clonotype was observed a handful of times. V usage is TRBV9 and J usage is TRBJ1-2, with a possible D match to TRBD1 (5 bases). The ends were cut back, 4 bases at V and 4 bases at J, with 23 bases in the middle. The CDR3 runs to 17 residues. Germline V gives CDR1 SGDLS, CDR2 YYNGEE. CDR3 loop: CASSPPPTERVTYGYTF. CDR3 bases: TGTGCCAGCAGCCCCCCCCCGACAGAGAGAGTGACCTATGGCTACACCTTC.

As to this clonotype: One junction end does not reproduce the germline sequence, and a read error may be involved. This rearrangement joins TRBV2 to TRBJ1-2; D unresolved. There are 13 residues in the CDR3. Germline lookup yields CDR1 SNHLY and CDR2 FYNNEI. This chain's CDR3 is CTSSDSGNYGYTF. The CDR3 DNA follows: TGTACCAGCAGTGATTCGGGAAACTATGGCTACACCTTC.

The CDR3 region is CASSLGLAGTREQFF. In DNA form, the CDR3 reads TGTGCCAGCAGCTTAGGACTAGCGGGGACTCGCGAGCAGTTCTTC. The J gene is TRBJ2-1, the V gene TRBV7-2; 11 positions match TRBD2. The CDR3 runs 15 residues. CDR1 SGHTA and CDR2 FQGNSA come from the germline V gene. V shed 1 base and J 10 bases; nucleotides not matched to a gene: 6.

This clonotype has only a few counts. The rearrangement links TRBV27 to TRBJ2-7, with 9 bases fitting TRBD2. The end of the DNA fits TRBJ2-5 better, so the J call may be wrong. The CDR3 has 15 residues. Germline lookup yields CDR1 MNHEY and CDR2 SMNVEV (reference sequence). CDR3 coding DNA: TGTGCCAGCGGAGCTTCCGGGACTAGCTACGAGACCCAGTACTTC. It encodes CASGASGTSYETQYF.

The CDR3 here is CASSLQYRTGENQPQHF. In DNA, the CDR3 is TGTGCCAGCAGCCTACAGTACAGGACAGGGGAAAATCAGCCCCAGCATTTT. This chain uses TRBV4-2 with TRBJ1-5, with TRBD1 matching 9 bases. Losses at the gene ends were 4 bases for V and 4 bases for J; bases not matched to a gene: 11. The CDR3 totals 17 residues. CDR1 and CDR2 (germline): LGHNA, YNFKEQ.

The rearrangement joins TRBV29-1 to TRBJ2-5; D uncertain. The V end was cut by 6 bases, the J end by 5 bases, with 19 bases between. This CDR3 spans 14 amino acids. Looked up from germline, CDR1 is SQVTM and CDR2 is ANQGSEA. The CDR3 DNA follows: TGCAGCGTGGGAACAGACGGAGCCCCGGAGACCCAGTACTTC. Translating gives CSVGTDGAPETQYF.